This TCR beta chain was captured in a study of Tregs in tolerant kidney transplant recipients. In the case of this clone: Its cognate antigen is unknown.

Study results and limitations: The small number of patients limits these findings pending further validation.

The CDR3 is 15 amino acids. CDR1 is MGHRA and CDR2 is YSYEKL in the germline V gene. Trimming removed 5 bases from V and 2 bases from J; junction bases left unmatched: 8. Profiled with immunoSEQ multiplex PCR; TCRdb holds only in-frame clones, not every one. The data contain approximately 100,000 clones, roughly 93% of them singletons. Thawed PBMCs were FACS-sorted into unstimulated CD4+CD25+CD127- regulatory T cells, CD4+CD25- non-regulatory cells, CD4 and CD8 cells. The specimen was CD4+ T cells from blood, collected before the transplant. The chain links TRBV4-1 to TRBJ1-1; 7 bases match TRBD1. The TCR was taken from a human donor who received a combined kidney and bone marrow transplant. The CDR3 DNA reads TGCGCCAGCAGCTCCGGGACAGTCGTTAACACTGAAGCTTTCTTT. This gives the protein CASSSGTVVNTEAFF.